This TCR beta chain derives from a study of T cell changes during pregnancy in multiple sclerosis. CDR1 and CDR2 from the germline V gene are MNHEY and SMNVEV (reference sequence). The CDR3 is made up of 14 amino acids. J lost 5 bases, V lost 6 bases, and 9 bases had no gene match. The data were produced by immunoSEQ multiplex PCR, yet TCRdb's version contains in-frame clones alone and is incomplete. The data show almost 95,000 clones, roughly 90% seen once. This clonotype was obtained from a female donor with multiple sclerosis, enrolled in a pregnancy study. The gene calls are TRBV27 and TRBJ2-5, with 7 bases matching TRBD2. The input for sequencing was peripheral blood, taken in the first trimester of pregnancy. The CDR3 here is CASSEWGGRETQYF. The CDR3 region has the DNA TGTGCCAGCAGCGAGTGGGGGGGAAGGGAGACCCAGTACTTC.